This passage covers 23 T cell receptor beta chains from one sample sequenced in a study of neurological immune-mediated disorders. A single record per CDR3 protein comes from TCRdb applying MiXCR to the 5' RACE reads. The sample holds tens of thousands of distinct CDR3 sequences, around 3.1% seen once. The sample comprised PBMCs. Receptors were obtained from a man aged 40-49 years with multiple sclerosis.

This clonotype was seen ten or more times. The chain joins TRBV5-1 to TRBJ2-2; D assignment may be TRBD1 or TRBD2 (5 bases each). This CDR3 comprises 16 residues. V lost 4 bases and J 3 bases, leaving 16 bases between the germline ends. Per the germline V gene, CDR1 is SGHRS and CDR2 is YFSETQ. This CDR3 reads CASSPRVVGDTGELFF. The DNA for the CDR3 is TGCGCCAGCAGCCCCCGCGTCGTGGGGGACACCGGGGAGCTGTTTTTT.

This clonotype was recorded many times. The chain uses TRBV10-3 and TRBJ2-3; 10 bases align to TRBD1. Germline assignment: CDR1 ENHRY and CDR2 SYGVKD. The CDR3 is 15 residues long. The V gene end was trimmed by 6 bases and the J gene end by 4 bases; junction bases not matched to a gene: 7. CDR3 nucleotide sequence: TGTGCCATCAGGGCGGAGGGACAGGGGTCAGATACGCAGTATTTT. Its protein is CAIRAEGQGSDTQYF.

At least ten counts were recorded for this clonotype. The rearrangement links TRBV9 to TRBJ2-7; the D gene is possibly TRBD1 (6 bases). CDR3 length equals 13 residues. V was clipped by 3 bases and J by 4 bases, with 11 bases between them. Germline CDR1 is SGDLS and CDR2 is YYNGEE. This CDR3 reads CASSAPDSYEQYF. As DNA, the CDR3 is TGTGCCAGCAGCGCCCCGGACAGTTACGAGCAGTACTTC.

This clonotype was counted at least ten times. The V call is TRBV10-3, the J call TRBJ1-2; D is uncertain. The CDR3 loop spans 14 amino acids. The V end lost 4 bases, the J end lost 0 bases, and 9 bases lay between the germline ends. From germline, CDR1 is ENHRY and CDR2 SYGVKD. Written as DNA, the CDR3 is TGTGCCATCAGTGCTGAGAGATCTAACTATGGCTACACCTTC. As protein: CAISAERSNYGYTF.

This clonotype showed up many times. The chain recombines TRBV5-1 with TRBJ2-2, with 11 bases fitting TRBD2. The CDR3 contains 21 residues. The ends lost 0 bases at V and 6 bases at J; junction bases unmatched: 19. Germline lookup yields CDR1 SGHRS and CDR2 YFSETQ. The CDR3 is CASSLAASSGGPRAPAGELFF. Written as DNA, the CDR3 is TGCGCCAGCAGCTTGGCCGCGTCTAGCGGGGGGCCCAGGGCTCCCGCCGGGGAGCTGTTTTTT.

This clonotype was counted at least ten times. The V and J genes are TRBV20-1 and TRBJ1-5, with 9 bases matching TRBD1. Germline CDR1 is DFQATT and CDR2 is SNEGSKA (reference sequence). CDR3 length: 18 residues. After removal of 0 bases from V and 4 bases from J, the junction contained 13 bases not matched to a gene. The CDR3 region has the DNA TGCAGTGCTAGAGAAAGGGGACAGGGACGATTCCAAAATCAGCCCCAGCATTTT. Translation gives CSARERGQGRFQNQPQHF.

This clonotype was seen many times. J is TRBJ1-3 and V is TRBV20-1; D remains ambiguous. V was clipped by 2 bases and J by 4 bases, with 12 bases between them. This CDR3 has 14 residues. The germline gives CDR1 DFQATT, CDR2 SNEGSKA (reference sequence). CDR3 sequence reads: CSARTTTLGNTIYF. CDR3 DNA: TGCAGTGCTAGAACCACCACGTTGGGAAACACCATATATTTT.

This clonotype was found many times. The gene calls are TRBV5-1 and TRBJ1-1, with TRBD1 identical over 9 bases. Germline-derived CDR1 and CDR2 are SGHRS and YFSETQ. The ends lost 3 bases at V and 8 bases at J; junction bases unmatched: 8. The CDR3 is 14 amino acids. DNA for the CDR3: TGCGCCAGCAGCTCGGGGACAGGGCGAACCGAAGCTTTCTTT. It codes for CASSSGTGRTEAFF.

This clonotype was counted many times. The rearrangement joins TRBV9 to TRBJ1-1, with TRBD1 matching 7 bases. The germline CDR1 and CDR2 sequences are SGDLS and YYNGEE. Trimming at V came to 4 bases and at J to 6 bases, leaving 9 bases not matched to a gene. The CDR3 sequence is 14 residues long. The CDR3 nucleotides are TGTGCCAGCAGCCCCCGGGGACAGTCCGCTGAAGCTTTCTTT. Its protein is CASSPRGQSAEAFF.

Comments on this clonotype: Given the absence of the conserved phenylalanine or tryptophan at the CDR3 end, a read error is likely. The CDR3 DNA is TGTGCCAGCAGCGTCCCTGATGGGGGCGGCCAAGAGACCCAGTACAAC. Protein sequence: CASSVPDGGGQETQYN. This chain uses TRBV7-9 with TRBJ2-5; D might be TRBD1 (6 bases). CDR1 and CDR2 (germline): SEHNR, FQNEAQ (reference sequence). V lost 5 bases and J lost 1, with 17 bases in between. CDR3 length: 16 residues.

In its sample, this clonotype was seen many times. V gene TRBV20-1 combines with J gene TRBJ2-1; D is uncertain. This CDR3 contains 11 residues. The germline V gene encodes CDR1 DFQATT and CDR2 SNEGSKA (reference sequence). Trimming took off 3 bases at V and 5 bases at J, with 5 bases between the two ends. The CDR3 protein is CSARYHNEQFF. DNA of the CDR3: TGCAGTGCTAGGTATCACAATGAGCAGTTCTTC.

This clonotype occurred many times. V and J are TRBV7-2 and TRBJ1-2, with unresolved D. The CDR3 spans 14 residues. Per the germline V gene, CDR1 is SGHTA and CDR2 is FQGNSA. V was pared by 1 base and J by 8 bases, with 14 bases between. Here the CDR3 reads CASSLGTVVSGYTF. The CDR3 DNA follows: TGTGCCAGCAGCTTAGGTACAGTAGTGTCCGGCTACACCTTC.

The table lists this clonotype with many counts. This chain uses TRBV7-9 with TRBJ1-4; no firm D call. The V gene's germline CDR1 is SEHNR and CDR2 FQNEAQ (reference sequence). V dropped 1 base and J dropped 5 bases, with 8 bases sitting between them. The length of the CDR3 is 14 residues. The CDR3 is CASSLVTTNEKLFF. The CDR3 nucleotides are TGTGCCAGCAGCTTAGTTACCACCAATGAAAAACTGTTTTTT.

This clonotype occurred many times. This sequence joins TRBV18 and TRBJ2-1; tentatively, D is TRBD1 or TRBD2 (5 bases each). The CDR3 has 16 residues. V lost 3 bases and J 1 base, leaving 13 bases between the germline ends. Per germline, CDR1 KGHSH and CDR2 LQKENI. CDR3: CASSPPGRESYNEQFF. In DNA form, the CDR3 reads TGTGCCAGCTCACCGCCGGGACGGGAATCCTACAATGAGCAGTTCTTC.

This clonotype was seen at least ten times. This rearrangement joins TRBV7-3 to TRBJ2-1; 7 bases are shared with TRBD2. Unmatched junction bases numbered 1, after V lost 1 base and J lost 7 bases. Germline loops: CDR1 SGHTA, CDR2 FQGTGA. This CDR3 region has 13 residues. As DNA, the CDR3 is TGTGCCAGCAGCTTAAGGCGGGAGAATGAGCAGTTCTTC. It codes for CASSLRRENEQFF.

The gene calls are TRBV30 and TRBJ1-5; D is perhaps TRBD1 (6 bases). The CDR3 has 12 amino acids. Germline loops: CDR1 GTSNPN, CDR2 SVGIG (reference sequence). V was trimmed by 7 bases and J by 7 bases, leaving 14 bases between them. The CDR3 loop is CASQGLGQPQHF. DNA for the CDR3: TGTGCCTCACAGGGACTAGGCCAGCCCCAGCATTTT.

This clonotype was picked up many times. The CDR3 sequence: CASSSTKSPALYGYTF. CDR3 nucleotides: TGTGCCAGCAGCTCAACGAAGTCTCCGGCACTCTATGGCTACACCTTC. The rearrangement uses TRBV7-9 and TRBJ1-2; no clear D. The CDR3 contains 16 residues. The V gene's germline CDR1 is SEHNR and CDR2 FQNEAQ (reference sequence). Trimming removed 4 bases at V and 4 bases at J, with 19 bases between.

The chain employs TRBV5-1 and TRBJ1-1; a possible D gene is TRBD1 (5 bases). Trimming cost V 0 bases and J 8 bases, with 20 bases left between them. Germline V gives CDR1 SGHRS, CDR2 YFSETQ. The CDR3 length is 16 residues. The CDR3 spells CASSLVSSAQGAEAFF. DNA for the CDR3: TGCGCCAGCAGCTTGGTGTCGTCAGCGCAGGGCGCGGAAGCTTTCTTT.

This clonotype has at least ten counts. The rearrangement links TRBV5-1 to TRBJ2-1; 11 bases are a match to TRBD2. This CDR3 contains 16 residues. With 4 bases clipped from V and 8 bases from J, the junction kept 11 bases outside the gene matches. In germline, CDR1 is SGHRS, CDR2 YFSETQ. CDR3 DNA sequence: TGCGCCAGCAGCGTGGGGACTAGCGGCCGTATCTATGAGCAGTTCTTC. Encoded protein: CASSVGTSGRIYEQFF.

This clonotype showed up many times. The V call is TRBV29-1, the J call TRBJ2-3, with TRBD1 as a possible D gene (6 bases). Trimming left V 3 bases short and J 6 bases short, with 13 bases between. Germline V gives CDR1 SQVTM, CDR2 ANQGSEA. CDR3 length: 13 residues. For the CDR3, the DNA is TGCAGCGTTGAGCCCGACAGGATGGATACGCAGTATTTT. Its translation is CSVEPDRMDTQYF.

The chain joins TRBV20-1 to TRBJ1-5, with 8 bases fitting TRBD1. The CDR3 length is 13 residues. V shed 6 bases and J 1 base; nucleotides not matched to a gene: 2. Germline V lookup: CDR1 DFQATT, CDR2 SNEGSKA (reference sequence). This chain's CDR3 is CSARTGSNQPQHF. In nucleotides, the CDR3 is TGCAGTGCGAGGACAGGGAGCAATCAGCCCCAGCATTTT.

Remarks on this clonotype: Being one base from a much bigger clone, this may be a read error. The gene calls are TRBV2 and TRBJ2-7; the D is unclear. Germline CDR1 reads SNHLY; CDR2 reads FYNNEI. This CDR3 has 12 amino acids. CDR3 in DNA: TGTGACAGCAGTGCTAGCTCCTACGAGCAGTACTTC. Its translation is CDSSASSYEQYF.

Many counts were recorded for this clonotype. The rearrangement uses TRBV20-1 and TRBJ1-2, with a possible D match to TRBD1 (5 bases). V lost 3 bases and J lost 4, with 12 bases in between. Germline V CDR1 and CDR2: DFQATT, SNEGSKA (reference sequence). This CDR3 has 13 residues. The CDR3 bases are TGCAGTGCTAGCGCAGGGCTCGGCTATGGCTACACCTTC. Translating it yields CSASAGLGYGYTF.